This T cell receptor (beta chain) was recovered during a study of shared clonotypes between healthy human individuals. The wider study: The study drew on a couple of women and a few men aged 18 to 49 as donors. Study-wide results and caveats: Estimated richness was generally greater in naive than memory subsets.

The method was immunoSEQ multiplex PCR; TCRdb's version includes in-frame clones alone and lacks a portion of them. Of 2 million to 2.5 million clones listed, 85% to 95% are singletons. With V trimmed by 4 bases and J by 4 bases, 4 bases remained unmatched. Germline V gene sequence: CDR1 SGDLS, CDR2 YYNGEE. CDR3 length equals 13 residues. On this clone: Its antigen is not known. The sample has other DNA sequences that encode this CDR3 too.

The V gene is TRBV9, the J gene TRBJ1-2, with TRBD1 identical over 7 bases. This TCR came from a young man in good health. Some clones in this sample may be carry-over from other donors' samples. The specimen sequenced was naive CD4+ T cells from PBMCs. Subset: CD45RA+ positively selected. The CDR3 bases are TGTGCCAGCAGCCCCCGGACAGGCTATGGCTACACCTTC. Translating gives CASSPRTGYGYTF.